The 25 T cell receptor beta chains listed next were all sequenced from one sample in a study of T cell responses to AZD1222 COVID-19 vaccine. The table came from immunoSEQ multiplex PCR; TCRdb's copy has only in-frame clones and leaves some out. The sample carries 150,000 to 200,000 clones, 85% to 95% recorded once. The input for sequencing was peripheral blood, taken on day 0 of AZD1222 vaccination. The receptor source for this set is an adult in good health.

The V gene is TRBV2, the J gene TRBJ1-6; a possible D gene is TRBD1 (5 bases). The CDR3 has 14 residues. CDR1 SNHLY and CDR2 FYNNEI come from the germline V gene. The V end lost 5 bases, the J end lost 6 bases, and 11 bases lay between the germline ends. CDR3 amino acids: CASSYLTANSPLHF. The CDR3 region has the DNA TGTGCCAGCAGTTATTTGACAGCTAATTCACCCCTCCACTTT.

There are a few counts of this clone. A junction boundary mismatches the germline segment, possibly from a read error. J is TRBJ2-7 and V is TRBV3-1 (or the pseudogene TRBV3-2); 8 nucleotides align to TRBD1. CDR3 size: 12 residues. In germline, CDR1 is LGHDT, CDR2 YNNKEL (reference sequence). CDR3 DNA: TGTGCCAGCAGATTCGTGGGGGACAGGATTATTTTC. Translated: CASRFVGDRIIF.

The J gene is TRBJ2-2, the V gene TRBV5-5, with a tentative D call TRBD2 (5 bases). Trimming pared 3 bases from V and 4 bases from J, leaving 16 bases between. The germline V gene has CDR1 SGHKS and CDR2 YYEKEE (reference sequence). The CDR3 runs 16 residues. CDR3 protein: CASSWAARVITGELFF. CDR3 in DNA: TGTGCCAGCAGCTGGGCGGCGCGGGTCATCACCGGGGAGCTGTTTTTT.

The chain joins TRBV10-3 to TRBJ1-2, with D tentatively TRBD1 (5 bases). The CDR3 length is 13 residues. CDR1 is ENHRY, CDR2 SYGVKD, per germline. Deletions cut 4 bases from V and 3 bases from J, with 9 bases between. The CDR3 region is CAISAGTDYGYTF. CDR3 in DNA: TGTGCCATCAGTGCCGGGACCGACTATGGCTACACCTTC.

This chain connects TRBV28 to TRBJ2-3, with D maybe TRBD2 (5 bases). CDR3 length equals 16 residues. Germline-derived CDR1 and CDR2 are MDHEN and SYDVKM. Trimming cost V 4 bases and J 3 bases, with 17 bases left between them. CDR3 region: CASSSYRGPPTDTQYF. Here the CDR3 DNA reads TGTGCCAGCAGTTCCTATCGAGGGCCCCCGACAGATACGCAGTATTTT.

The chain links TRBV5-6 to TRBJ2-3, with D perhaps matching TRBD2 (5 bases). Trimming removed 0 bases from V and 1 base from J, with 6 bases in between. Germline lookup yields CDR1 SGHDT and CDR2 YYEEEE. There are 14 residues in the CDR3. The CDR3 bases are TGTGCCAGCAGCTTGGCAGCGGGCACAGATACGCAGTATTTT. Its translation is CASSLAAGTDTQYF.

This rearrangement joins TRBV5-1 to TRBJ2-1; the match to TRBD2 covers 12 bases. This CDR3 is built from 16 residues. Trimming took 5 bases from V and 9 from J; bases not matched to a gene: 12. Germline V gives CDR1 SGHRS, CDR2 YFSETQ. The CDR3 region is CASSTNGLAGIGEQFF. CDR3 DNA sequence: TGCGCCAGCAGTACAAATGGACTAGCGGGAATCGGTGAGCAGTTCTTC.

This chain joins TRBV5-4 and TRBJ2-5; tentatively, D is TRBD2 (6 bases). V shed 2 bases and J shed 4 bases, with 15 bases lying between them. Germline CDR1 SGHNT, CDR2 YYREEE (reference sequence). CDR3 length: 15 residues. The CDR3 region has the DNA TGTGCCAGCAGCTTAAGGACTCCCGGGGGAGAGACCCAGTACTTC. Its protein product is CASSLRTPGGETQYF.

The CDR3 DNA reads as TGTGCCAGCAGTTATGTCCAGGGCGGGGAGCTGTTTTTT. It specifies CASSYVQGGELFF. The rearrangement uses TRBV6-6 and TRBJ2-2; tentative D call: TRBD1 (5 bases). The germline gives CDR1 MNHNY, CDR2 SVGAGI (reference sequence). The CDR3 totals 13 residues. The V end lost 3 bases, the J end lost 7 bases, and 9 bases lay between the germline ends.

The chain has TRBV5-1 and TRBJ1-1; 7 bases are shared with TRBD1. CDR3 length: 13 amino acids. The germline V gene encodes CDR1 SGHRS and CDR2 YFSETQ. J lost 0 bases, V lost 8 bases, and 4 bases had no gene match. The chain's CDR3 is CASNRGLNTEAFF. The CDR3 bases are TGCGCCAGTAACAGGGGCCTGAACACTGAAGCTTTCTTT.

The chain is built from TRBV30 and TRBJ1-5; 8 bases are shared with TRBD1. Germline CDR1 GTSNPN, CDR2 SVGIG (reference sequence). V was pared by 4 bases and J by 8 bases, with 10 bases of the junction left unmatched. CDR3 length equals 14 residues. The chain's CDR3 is CAWTQQGVGKPQHF. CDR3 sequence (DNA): TGTGCCTGGACTCAACAGGGGGTCGGGAAGCCCCAGCATTTT.

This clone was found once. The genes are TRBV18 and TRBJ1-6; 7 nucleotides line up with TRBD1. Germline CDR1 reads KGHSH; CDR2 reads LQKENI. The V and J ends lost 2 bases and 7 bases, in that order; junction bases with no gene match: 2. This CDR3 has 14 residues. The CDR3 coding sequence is TGTGCCAGCTCACCAGGGACAGAGAATTCACCCCTCCACTTT. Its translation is CASSPGTENSPLHF.

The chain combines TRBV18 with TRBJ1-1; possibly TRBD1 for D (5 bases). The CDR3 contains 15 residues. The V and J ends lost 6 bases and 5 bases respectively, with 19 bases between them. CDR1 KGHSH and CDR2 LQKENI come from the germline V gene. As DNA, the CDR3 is TGTGCCAGCTCGCTCACTGGGGGGGTAGGAACTGAAGCTTTCTTT. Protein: CASSLTGGVGTEAFF.

In nucleotides, the CDR3 is TGTGCCAGCAGCAAATTGCGGGAGCAAGAGACCCAGTACTTC. This encodes CASSKLREQETQYF. The chain is built from TRBV21-1 and TRBJ2-5; TRBD2, the table's D call, was not compared with the DNA. TRBV21-1 is noted as a pseudogene. The CDR3 spans 14 residues.

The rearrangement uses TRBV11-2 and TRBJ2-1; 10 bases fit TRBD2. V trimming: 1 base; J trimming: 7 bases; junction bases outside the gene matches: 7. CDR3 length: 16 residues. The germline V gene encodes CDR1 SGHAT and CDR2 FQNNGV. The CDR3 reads CASSLAVAGGRNEQFF. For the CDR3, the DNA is TGTGCCAGCAGCTTAGCGGTAGCGGGGGGTCGGAATGAGCAGTTCTTC. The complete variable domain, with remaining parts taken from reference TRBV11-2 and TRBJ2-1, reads EAGVAQSPRYKIIEKRQSVAFWCNPISGHATLYWYQQILGQGPKLLIQFQNNGVVDDSQLPKDRFSAERLKGVDSTLKIQPAKLEDSAVYLCASSLAVAGGRNEQFFGPGTRLTVL.

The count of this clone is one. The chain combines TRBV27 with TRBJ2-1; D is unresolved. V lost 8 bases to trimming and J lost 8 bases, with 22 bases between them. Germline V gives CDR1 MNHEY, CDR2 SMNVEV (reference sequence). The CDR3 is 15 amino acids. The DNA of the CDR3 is TGTGCCAGCTACCACCCAGGTCAAACGCCTGATGAGCAGTTCTTC. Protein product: CASYHPGQTPDEQFF.

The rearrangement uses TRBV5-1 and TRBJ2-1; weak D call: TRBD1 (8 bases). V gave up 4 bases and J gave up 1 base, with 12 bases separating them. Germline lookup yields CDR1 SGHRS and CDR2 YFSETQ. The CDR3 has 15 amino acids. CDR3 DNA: TGCGCCAGCAGCCAACAGGGGGGGTCCTACAATGAGCAGTTCTTC. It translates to CASSQQGGSYNEQFF.

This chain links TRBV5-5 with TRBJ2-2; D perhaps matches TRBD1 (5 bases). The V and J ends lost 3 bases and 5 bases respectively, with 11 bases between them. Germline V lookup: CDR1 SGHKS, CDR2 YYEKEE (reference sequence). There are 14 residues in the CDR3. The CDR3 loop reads CASSWEPGTGELFF. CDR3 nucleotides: TGTGCCAGCAGCTGGGAACCAGGGACCGGGGAGCTGTTTTTT.

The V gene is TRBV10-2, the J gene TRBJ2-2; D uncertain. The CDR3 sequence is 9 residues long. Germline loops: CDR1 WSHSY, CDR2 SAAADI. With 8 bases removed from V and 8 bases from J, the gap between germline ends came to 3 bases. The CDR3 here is CASPGELFF. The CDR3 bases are TGCGCCAGCCCAGGGGAGCTGTTTTTT.

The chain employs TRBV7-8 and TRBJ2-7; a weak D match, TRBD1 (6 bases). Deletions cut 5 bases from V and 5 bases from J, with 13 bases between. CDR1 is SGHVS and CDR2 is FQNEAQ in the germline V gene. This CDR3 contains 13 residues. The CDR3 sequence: CASSPDRIHEQYF. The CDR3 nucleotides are TGTGCCAGCAGCCCAGACAGGATCCACGAGCAGTACTTC.

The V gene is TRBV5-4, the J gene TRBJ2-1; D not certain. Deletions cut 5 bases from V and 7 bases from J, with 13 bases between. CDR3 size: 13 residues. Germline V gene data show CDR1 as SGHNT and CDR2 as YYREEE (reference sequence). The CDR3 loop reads CASRSVQKNEQFF. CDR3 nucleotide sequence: TGTGCCAGCAGATCCGTACAGAAGAATGAGCAGTTCTTC.

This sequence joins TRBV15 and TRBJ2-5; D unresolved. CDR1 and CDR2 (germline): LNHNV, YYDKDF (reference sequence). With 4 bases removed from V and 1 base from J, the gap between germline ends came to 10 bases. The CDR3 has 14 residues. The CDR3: CATSTPRPQETQYF. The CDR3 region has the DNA TGTGCCACCAGCACCCCCCGGCCCCAAGAGACCCAGTACTTC.

CDR3 DNA sequence: TGTGCCAGCAGCTTAAGGACAGGGGGAGGCAATCAGCCCCAGCATTTT. Its translation is CASSLRTGGGNQPQHF. The chain employs TRBV7-3 and TRBJ1-5; 10 positions agree with TRBD1. J was trimmed by 2 bases and V by 1 base; bases with no gene match: 2. The CDR3 sequence is 16 residues long. From germline, CDR1 is SGHTA and CDR2 FQGTGA.

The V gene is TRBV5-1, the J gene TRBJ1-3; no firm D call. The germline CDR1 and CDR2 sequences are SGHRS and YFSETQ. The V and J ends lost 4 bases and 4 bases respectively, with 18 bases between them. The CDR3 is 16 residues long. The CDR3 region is CASSVEAPNRGNTIYF. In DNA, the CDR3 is TGCGCCAGCAGCGTCGAAGCCCCGAACAGAGGAAACACCATATATTTT.

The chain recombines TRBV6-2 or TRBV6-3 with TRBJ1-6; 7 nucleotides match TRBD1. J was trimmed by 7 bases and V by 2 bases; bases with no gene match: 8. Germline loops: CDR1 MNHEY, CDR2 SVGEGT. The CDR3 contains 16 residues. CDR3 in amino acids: CASSYIPTGANSPLHF. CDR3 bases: TGTGCCAGCAGTTACATACCCACAGGGGCGAATTCACCCCTCCACTTT.